This T cell receptor beta chain comes out of a study of blood T cells in healthy people across ages. Study in general: Per two T cells, template switching captured roughly one barcoded beta molecule. Study-level findings and limits: Relative to aged donors, long-lived donors carried more naive CD4+ cells and displayed higher diversity. PBMCs left unsorted prevented a conclusive naive versus antigen-experienced comparison.

The CDR3 consists of 15 residues. Looked up from germline, CDR1 is MNHEY and CDR2 is SMNVEV (reference sequence). Trimming took off 3 bases at V and 1 base at J, with 12 bases between the two ends. Comments on this clonotype: Its antigen is currently unknown.

The donors, all healthy, were Caucasians living in Russia, aged 6 to 90. The authors ran a second PCR of about 6 to 11 cycles using a sample-barcoded 5' primer and a J-beta primer mix. TCRdb recomputed calls from the 5' RACE reads with MiXCR, one row per CDR3 protein. The sample consists of over 1,300,000 distinct CDR3 sequences, approximately 60% of them appearing once. J is TRBJ1-2 and V is TRBV27; D uncertain. The sequenced sample was blood. This TCR came from a man younger than 35 in good health. CDR3 loop: CASSLSAPYNYGYTF. CDR3 DNA: TGTGCCAGCAGTTTGTCCGCCCCTTATAACTATGGCTACACCTTC.